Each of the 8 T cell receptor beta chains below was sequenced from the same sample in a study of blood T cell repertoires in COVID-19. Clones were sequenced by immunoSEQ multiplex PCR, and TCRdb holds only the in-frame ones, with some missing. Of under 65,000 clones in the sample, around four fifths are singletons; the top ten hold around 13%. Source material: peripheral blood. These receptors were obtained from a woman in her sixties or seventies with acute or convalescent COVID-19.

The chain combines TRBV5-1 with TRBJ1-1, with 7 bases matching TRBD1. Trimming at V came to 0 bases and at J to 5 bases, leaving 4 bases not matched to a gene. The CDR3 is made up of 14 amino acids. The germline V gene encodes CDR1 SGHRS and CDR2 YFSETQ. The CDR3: CASSLAQGGTEAFF. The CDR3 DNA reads TGCGCCAGCAGCTTGGCTCAGGGGGGAACTGAAGCTTTCTTT.

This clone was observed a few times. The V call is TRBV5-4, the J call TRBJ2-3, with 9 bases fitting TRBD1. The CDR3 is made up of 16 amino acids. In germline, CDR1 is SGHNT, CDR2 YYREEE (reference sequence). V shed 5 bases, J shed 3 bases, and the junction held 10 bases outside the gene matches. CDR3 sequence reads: CASSTLQGALTDTQYF. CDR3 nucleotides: TGTGCCAGCAGTACCCTACAGGGGGCTCTGACAGATACGCAGTATTTT. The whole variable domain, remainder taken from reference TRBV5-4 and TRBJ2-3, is ETGVTQSPTHLIKTRGQQVTLRCSSQSGHNTVSWYQQALGQGPQFIFQYYREEENGRGNFPPRFSGLQFPNYSSELNVNALELDDSALYLCASSTLQGALTDTQYFGPGTRLTVL.

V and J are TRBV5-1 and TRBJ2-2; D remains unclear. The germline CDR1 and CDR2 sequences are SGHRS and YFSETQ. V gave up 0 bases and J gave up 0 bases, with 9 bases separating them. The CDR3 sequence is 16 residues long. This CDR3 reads CASSLVSGSNTGELFF. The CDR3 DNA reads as TGCGCCAGCAGCTTGGTATCGGGTTCGAACACCGGGGAGCTGTTTTTT.

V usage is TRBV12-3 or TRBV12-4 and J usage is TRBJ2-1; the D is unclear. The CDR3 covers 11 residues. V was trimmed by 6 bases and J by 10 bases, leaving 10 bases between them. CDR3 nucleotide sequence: TGTGCCAGCAGCAAGACTGCGGAGCAGTTCTTC. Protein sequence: CASSKTAEQFF.

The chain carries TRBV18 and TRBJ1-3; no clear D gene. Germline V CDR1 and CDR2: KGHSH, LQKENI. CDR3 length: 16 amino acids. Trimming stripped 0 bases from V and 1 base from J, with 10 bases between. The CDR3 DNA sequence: TGTGCCAGCTCACCACCCGGCGGGTCATCTGGAAACACCATATATTTT. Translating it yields CASSPPGGSSGNTIYF.

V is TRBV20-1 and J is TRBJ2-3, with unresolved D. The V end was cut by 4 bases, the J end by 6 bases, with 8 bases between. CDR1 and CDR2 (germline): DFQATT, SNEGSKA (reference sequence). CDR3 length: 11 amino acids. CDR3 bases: TGCAGTGCTACCCTGGGCGATACGCAGTATTTT. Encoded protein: CSATLGDTQYF.

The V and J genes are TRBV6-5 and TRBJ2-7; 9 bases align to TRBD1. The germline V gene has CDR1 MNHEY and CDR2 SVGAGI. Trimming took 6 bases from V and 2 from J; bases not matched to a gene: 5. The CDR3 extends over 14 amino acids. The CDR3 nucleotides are TGTGCCAGCAGCCGGGACAGGGTAACCTACGAGCAGTACGTC. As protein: CASSRDRVTYEQYV.

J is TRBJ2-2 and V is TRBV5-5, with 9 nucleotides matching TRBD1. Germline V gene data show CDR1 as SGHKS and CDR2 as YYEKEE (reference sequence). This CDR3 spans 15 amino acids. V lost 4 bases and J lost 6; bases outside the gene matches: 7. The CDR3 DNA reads TGTGCCAGCAGCCTATCCCGGGACAGGGCCGGGGAGCTGTTTTTT. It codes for CASSLSRDRAGELFF.